This T cell receptor beta chain was identified in a study of technical replicates of blood from several donors. This CDR3 is built from 17 residues. Germline V gives CDR1 ENHRY, CDR2 SYGVKD. V was trimmed by 6 bases and J by 1 base, leaving 19 bases between them. TCRdb keeps only in-frame clones here, not all; method: immunoSEQ multiplex PCR. The sample has 85,000 to 90,000 clones; around 93% are singletons. Sample: T cells isolated from PBMCs. This sequence originates from a human donor in good health. V gene TRBV10-3 combines with J gene TRBJ2-1, with TRBD1 as a possible D gene (5 bases). This CDR3 reads CAISITSQARSYNEQFF. As DNA, the CDR3 is TGTGCCATCAGCATCACCTCACAGGCACGATCCTACAATGAGCAGTTCTTC.